This T cell receptor beta chain stems from a study of T-cell memory formation after mild COVID-19. MiXCR, run by TCRdb on the 5' RACE reads, gives a single entry per CDR3 protein. Of approximately 290,000 distinct CDR3 sequences in the sample, approximately 7.6% were seen once. This CDR3 is 18 amino acids long. The germline V gene has CDR1 SGHTA and CDR2 FQGNSA. V was clipped by 5 bases and J by 3 bases; unmatched bases: 16. Input material: PBMCs or a T cell subset sorted from them (not recorded which). V is TRBV7-2 and J is TRBJ1-2; 9 bases are a match to TRBD1. The clonotype was recovered from a young man who had mild COVID-19 (a few samples of this study predate the infection). Cell type and time point are not known. CDR3 DNA: TGTGCCAGCAGCCGGATATGGGACAGGGAGGGTGGCGACTATGGCTACACCTTC. The encoded protein is CASSRIWDREGGDYGYTF.